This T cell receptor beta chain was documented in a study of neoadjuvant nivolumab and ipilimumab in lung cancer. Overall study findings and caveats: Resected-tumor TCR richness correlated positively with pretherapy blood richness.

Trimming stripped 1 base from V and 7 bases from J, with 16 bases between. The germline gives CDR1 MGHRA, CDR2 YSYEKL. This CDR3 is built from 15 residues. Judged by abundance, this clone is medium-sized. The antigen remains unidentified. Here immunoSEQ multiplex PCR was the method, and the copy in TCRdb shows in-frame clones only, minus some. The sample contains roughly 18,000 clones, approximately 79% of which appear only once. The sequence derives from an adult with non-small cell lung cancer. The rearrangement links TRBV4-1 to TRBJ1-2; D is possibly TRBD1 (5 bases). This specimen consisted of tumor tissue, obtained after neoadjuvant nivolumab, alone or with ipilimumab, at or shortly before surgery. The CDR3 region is CASSQGNYGTFGYTF. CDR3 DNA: TGCGCCAGCAGCCAAGGTAATTACGGGACCTTTGGCTACACCTTC.